The present T cell receptor beta chain was sequenced within a study of shared clonotypes between healthy human individuals (dated by TCRdb to the early 2020s). At the level of the whole study: A few men and a couple of women, aged 18 to 49 years, made up the cohort. For each donor, CD4 naive and CD4 memory were each run on three plates, CD8 naive on two plates, and CD8 memory on one plate. Blood TCR repertoires of roughly 5 healthy adults were deeply sequenced to estimate repertoire size and the extent of clonotype sharing between individuals. Different laboratories and diverse techniques were used to prepare libraries and sequence TCR repertoires, to increase sequencing depth and limit assay-specific biases. Per donor, leukapheresis produced somewhere between about 0.94 and 10 billion PBMCs. Study-wide conclusions, independent of this receptor: Estimated clonotype richness was generally larger for naive than for memory subsets. Incomplete sequencing was indicated by rarefaction of sorted-subset datasets, despite the large sequencing depth. Sampling was limited to blood, and TCR repertoires in tissue likely differ from TCR repertoires in blood. Higher generation probabilities were observed for clonotypes shared by all four sorted-subset donors than for non-shared clonotypes. Sharing across several donors was observed for approximately 4.6% of naive CD4, under 4% of naive CD8, roughly 2.3% of memory CD4, and over 0.3% of memory CD8 clonotypes. The small number of donors limited the genetic and exposure-history diversity represented. Pairwise subsampling indicated that sequencing depth was expected to affect the degree of clonotype sharing among donors.

Points on this clone: Its antigen target is currently unknown. No base-level quality is on record; no much larger clone is a single base apart.

The CDR1 and CDR2 encoded by the germline V gene are MDHEN and SYDVKM. Inclusive of the bounding cysteine and phenylalanine, the CDR3 is 16 residues long. Just the 48-base CDR3 DNA is kept, in frame starting at base 1. V is cut back by 6 bases and J by 7 bases, with 8 bases in the junction unmatched. The donors were healthy, HIV-negative adults who had no recently reported acute infections or vaccinations. Only Caucasian adults living in Nashville, Tennessee, USA were represented among the donors. CD4+ T cells were enriched through magnetic negative selection, after which naive cells were positively selected on CD45RA and the remaining negative fraction served as the memory subset. Blood was obtained by leukapheresis, after which PBMCs were separated by Ficoll-Histopaque density gradient centrifugation and cryopreserved in liquid nitrogen vapor phase. Analytical flow cytometry was used to check the purity and quantity of every magnetically sorted T cell population. Genomic DNA was isolated from each sorted fraction and quantified by UV absorbance on a Nanodrop 2000c.

TCR CDR3 regions were amplified from genomic DNA by multiplex PCR using the deep immunoSEQ assay. Extracted genomic DNA from each cell subset was spread evenly across all wells of several immunoSEQ 96-well plates, with each plate serving as a replicate. For sorted subsets, roughly 200 ng genomic DNA, equal to tens of thousands of T cell genomes, was loaded into each replicate PCR. The purified libraries were quantified using a Qubit 3.0 fluorometer, sized with a Bioanalyzer 2100, and then quantified again using the KAPA Library Quantification kit. Every immunoSEQ 96-well plate was sequenced on a separate single-read 150-cycle Illumina NextSeq 550 flow cell. In the original analysis: Because the immunoSEQ output included only junctional sequences and no quality scores, the filtering could not be the same as the filtering used for full-length reads. To assign V/J genes and CDR3, sequences were annotated against IMGT germline references using PyIR, a Python wrapper for IgBLAST v1.9. Reads with weak V/J assignments (E-value above 1e-6), missing CDR3, stop codons, out-of-frame junctions, or ambiguous translated residues were removed. V3J clonotypes were defined by identical inferred V gene, J gene, and CDR3 amino acid sequence. Percentage overlap between repertoires was computed as shared unique clonotypes divided by the size of the smaller repertoire. Richness of each repertoire was evaluated using RTK rarefaction, the Chao1 estimator, and Recon v2.1 estimates of unobserved clonotypes. Generation probabilities were computed with OLGA for all TCRbeta clonotypes obtained by the gDNA method from a handful of donors. TCRdb provides this immuneACCESS table in a form limited to in-frame rearrangements. Some clones are lacking; in checked studies, under half of them reflect an unresolved V gene, and why the rest are absent is not known. The DNA was the basis for D and trimming; V, J and clone size are from that table. Counted in this sample were roughly 680,000 clones; just under 75% of them appeared once. The ten largest clones take up approximately 1.8% of the sample.

In this chain, TRBV28 is recombined with TRBJ2-1; 14 nucleotides in the junction match TRBD2. The sample was memory CD4+ T cells sorted from blood. The meaning of the sample's cell subset or site label: CD45RA-negative fraction. The receptor's source is a woman aged 30 to 39 in good health. The nucleotide sequence is given as TGTGCCAGCAGCCGAAAGAGACTAGCGGGAGGGAATGAGCAGTTCTTC. It specifies CASSRKRLAGGNEQFF.